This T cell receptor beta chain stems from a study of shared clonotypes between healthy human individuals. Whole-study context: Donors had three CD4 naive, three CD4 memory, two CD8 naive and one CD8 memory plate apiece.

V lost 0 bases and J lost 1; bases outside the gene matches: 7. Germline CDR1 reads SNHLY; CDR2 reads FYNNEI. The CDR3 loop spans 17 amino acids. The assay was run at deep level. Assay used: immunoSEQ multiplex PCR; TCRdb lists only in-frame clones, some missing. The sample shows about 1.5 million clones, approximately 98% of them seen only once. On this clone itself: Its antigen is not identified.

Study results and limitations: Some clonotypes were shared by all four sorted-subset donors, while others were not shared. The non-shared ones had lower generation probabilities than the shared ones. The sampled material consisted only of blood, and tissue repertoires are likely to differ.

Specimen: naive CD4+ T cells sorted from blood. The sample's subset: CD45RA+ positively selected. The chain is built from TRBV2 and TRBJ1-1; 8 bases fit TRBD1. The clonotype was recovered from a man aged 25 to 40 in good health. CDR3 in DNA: TGTGCCAGCAGTGAAGCGCTTTGGGGGACAGGGAACACTGAAGCTTTCTTT. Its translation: CASSEALWGTGNTEAFF.